Presented here are 8 T cell receptor beta chains from one specimen sequenced in a study of T-cell memory formation after mild COVID-19. TCRdb reprocessed the 5' RACE reads with MiXCR, giving one entry per CDR3 protein. Of about 470,000 distinct CDR3 sequences listed, about 20% are singletons. The sequenced sample consisted of PBMCs or a T cell subset sorted from them (not recorded which). These receptors were collected from an adult woman who had mild COVID-19 (a few samples of this study predate the infection). Cell type and time point are not known.

The J gene is TRBJ2-7, the V gene TRBV6-5; D is perhaps TRBD1 or TRBD2 (5 bases each). CDR1 and CDR2 from the germline V gene are MNHEY and SVGAGI. V lost 6 bases to trimming and J lost 7 bases, with 16 bases between them. The CDR3 has 13 amino acids. CDR3 DNA sequence: TGTGCCAGCAGCTACGGGACGCCTCGTGAGCAGTACTTC. This gives the protein CASSYGTPREQYF.

J is TRBJ1-1 and V is TRBV6-1; 8 bases match TRBD1. The CDR3 spans 13 residues. Germline V gives CDR1 MNHNS, CDR2 SASEGT. Losses at the gene ends were 6 bases for V and 7 bases for J; bases not matched to a gene: 7. CDR3: CASRDMGTGEAFF. CDR3 coding DNA: TGTGCCAGCAGGGATATGGGGACAGGTGAAGCTTTCTTT.

This clonotype turned up a few times. The rearrangement links TRBV9 to TRBJ1-1; tentatively, D is TRBD1 (5 bases). The CDR3 spans 12 residues. Germline V lookup: CDR1 SGDLS, CDR2 YYNGEE. The ends were cut back, 5 bases at V and 1 base at J, with 6 bases in the middle. CDR3 residues: CASSGGNTEAFF. CDR3 coding DNA: TGTGCCAGCAGTGGGGGGAACACTGAAGCTTTCTTT. The entire variable domain, with the rest obtained from reference TRBV9 and TRBJ1-1, is as follows: DSGVTQTPKHLITATGQRVTLRCSPRSGDLSVYWYQQSLDQGLQFLIQYYNGEERAKGNILERFSAQQFPDLHSELNLSSLELGDSALYFCASSGGNTEAFFGQGTRLTVV.

This clonotype is a singleton in its sample. The chain carries TRBV19 and TRBJ2-1; D gene uncertain. Per germline, CDR1 LNHDA and CDR2 SQIVND (reference sequence). This CDR3 has 16 residues. With 4 bases removed from V and 0 bases from J, the gap between germline ends came to 13 bases. DNA for the CDR3: TGTGCCAGTAGTAGGCGTATTTCTCCCTCCTACAATGAGCAGTTCTTC. Protein: CASSRRISPSYNEQFF.

This clonotype was detected only a few times. The rearrangement links TRBV6-9 to TRBJ1-1, with a possible D match to TRBD1 (6 bases). The CDR3 length is 14 residues. With 5 bases removed from V and 7 bases from J, the gap between germline ends came to 17 bases. CDR1 is MNHGY, CDR2 SVAAGI, per germline. The CDR3 spells CASSTHRDKNEAFF. For the CDR3, the DNA is TGTGCCAGCAGTACGCACAGGGATAAGAATGAAGCTTTCTTT.

This clonotype was counted a few times. A single base separates this from a much larger clone, so it may be a read error. The chain uses TRBV6-2 or TRBV6-3 and TRBJ2-7, with a possible D match to TRBD1 (5 bases). The V end lost 8 bases, the J end lost 3 bases, and 8 bases lay between the germline ends. Germline assignment: CDR1 MNHEY and CDR2 SVGEGT. The CDR3 covers 11 residues. CDR3 nucleotide sequence: TGTGCCAGCGGTAGGGGCTACGAGCAGTACTTC. This encodes CASGRGYEQYF.

The chain joins TRBV13 to TRBJ2-1; tentative D call: TRBD2 (5 bases). Germline CDR1 is PRHDT and CDR2 is FYEKMQ (reference sequence). V dropped 4 bases and J dropped 6 bases, with 16 bases sitting between them. The CDR3 is made up of 15 amino acids. CDR3 bases: TGTGCCAGCAGCTCAGTCGGGGAATCCCGCAATGAGCAGTTCTTC. This encodes CASSSVGESRNEQFF. Combining the CDR3 with reference TRBV13 and TRBJ2-1 gives the whole variable domain AAGVIQSPRHLIKEKRETATLKCYPIPRHDTVYWYQQGPGQDPQFLISFYEKMQSDKGSIPDRFSAQQFSDYHSELNMSSLELGDSALYFCASSSVGESRNEQFFGPGTRLTVL.

In this sample, this clonotype turned up a few times. This chain connects TRBV12-3 or TRBV12-4 to TRBJ1-5; 7 nucleotides align to TRBD1. The CDR3 is 15 residues long. V dropped 5 bases and J dropped 9; count of bases not matched to a gene: 13. The CDR3 reads CASSRADRESSPQHF. The CDR3 DNA follows: TGTGCCAGCAGTCGCGCCGACAGGGAAAGCTCGCCCCAGCATTTT.